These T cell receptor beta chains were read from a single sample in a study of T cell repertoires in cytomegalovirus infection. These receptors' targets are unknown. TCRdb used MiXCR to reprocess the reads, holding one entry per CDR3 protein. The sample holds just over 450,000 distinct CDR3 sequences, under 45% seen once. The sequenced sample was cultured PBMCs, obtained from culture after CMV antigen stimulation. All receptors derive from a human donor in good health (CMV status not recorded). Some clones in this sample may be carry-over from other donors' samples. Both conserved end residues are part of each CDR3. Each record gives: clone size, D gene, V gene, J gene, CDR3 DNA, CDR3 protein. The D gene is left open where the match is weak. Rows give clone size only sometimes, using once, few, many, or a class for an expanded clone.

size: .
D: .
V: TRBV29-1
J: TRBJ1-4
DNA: TGCAGCGGGGGGTTTAATGAAAAACTGTTTTTT
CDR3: CSGGFNEKLFF

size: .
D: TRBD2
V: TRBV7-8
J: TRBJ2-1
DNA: TGTGCCAGCAGCTTAATGGTAGCGGGTACCTACAATGAGCAGTTCTTC
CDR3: CASSLMVAGTYNEQFF

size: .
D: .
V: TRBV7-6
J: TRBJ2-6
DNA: TGTGCCAGCAGCTTACCACGATTTAGCTCTGGGGCCAACGTCCTGACTTTC
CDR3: CASSLPRFSSGANVLTF

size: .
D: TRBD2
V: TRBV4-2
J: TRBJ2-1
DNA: TGTGCCAGCAGCCAGGTCCAGGGGTTTGGTAGGGCGGGGGGGCCTGGGCTCCATACCAATGAGCAGTTCTTC
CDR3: CASSQVQGFGRAGGPGLHTNEQFF

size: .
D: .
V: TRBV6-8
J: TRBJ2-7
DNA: TGTGCCAGCAGTCGATTCGACTTGGCTAGCTCCTACGAGCAGTACTTC
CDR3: CASSRFDLASSYEQYF

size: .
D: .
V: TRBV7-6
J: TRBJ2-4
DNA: TGTGCCAGCAGCCCGGGACCCTGGAGAGCCAAAAACATTCAGTACTTC
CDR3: CASSPGPWRAKNIQYF

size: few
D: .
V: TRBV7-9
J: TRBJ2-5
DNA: TGTGCCAGCAGCCAGTGGGGGCGAGAGACCCAGTACTTC
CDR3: CASSQWGRETQYF

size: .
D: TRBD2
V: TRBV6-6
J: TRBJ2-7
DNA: TGTGCCAGCAGTCTAGCGGGAGGTGCCCGAATCTCCTACGAGCAGTACTTC
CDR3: CASSLAGGARISYEQYF

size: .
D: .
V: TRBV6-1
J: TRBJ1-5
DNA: TGTGCCAGTACCAGGGAAGATAGCAATCAGCCCCAGCATTTT
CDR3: CASTREDSNQPQHF

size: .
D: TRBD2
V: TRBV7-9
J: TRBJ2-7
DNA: TGTGCCAGCAGCTCATACACTGGGACTAGCGGGAGGGCCTTTTCCTACGAGCAGTACTTC
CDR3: CASSSYTGTSGRAFSYEQYF

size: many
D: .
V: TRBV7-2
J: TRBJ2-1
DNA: TGTGCCAGCAGCCCACTAGGTGGGGCCAGCTCCTACAATGAGCAGTTCTTC
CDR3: CASSPLGGASSYNEQFF

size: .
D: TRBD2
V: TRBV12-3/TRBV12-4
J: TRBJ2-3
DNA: TGTGCCAGCAGTTTAACGGCGGGAGGGGGCACAGATACGCAGTATTTT
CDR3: CASSLTAGGGTDTQYF

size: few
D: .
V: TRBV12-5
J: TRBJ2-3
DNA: TGTGCTAGTGGTTTGGACGGCGGTAGCACAGATACGCAGTATTTT
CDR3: CASGLDGGSTDTQYF

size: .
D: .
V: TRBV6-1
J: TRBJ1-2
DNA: TGTGCCAGCGGGGGAGGGGCACTGGATGGCTACACCTTC
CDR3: CASGGGALDGYTF

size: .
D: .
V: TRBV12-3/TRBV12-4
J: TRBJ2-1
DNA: TGTGCCAGCAGTTCGTTGGTGGATGAGCAGTTCTTC
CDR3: CASSSLVDEQFF

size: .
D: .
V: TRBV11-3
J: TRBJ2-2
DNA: TGTGCCAGCAGCCCACGGGGGGCGGCTCTTGGGGAGCTGTTTTTT
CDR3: CASSPRGAALGELFF

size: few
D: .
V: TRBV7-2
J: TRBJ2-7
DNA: TGTGCCAGCAGCTTAATAGGGGGGGCCTCCGAGCAGTACTTC
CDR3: CASSLIGGASEQYF

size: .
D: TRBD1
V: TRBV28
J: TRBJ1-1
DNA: TGTGCCAGCAAAGACAGGGCGAACACTGAAGCTTTCTTT
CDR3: CASKDRANTEAFF

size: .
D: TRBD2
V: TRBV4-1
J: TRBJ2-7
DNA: TGCGCCAGCAGCCAAGATCGGGGGGACTACGAGCAGTACTTC
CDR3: CASSQDRGDYEQYF

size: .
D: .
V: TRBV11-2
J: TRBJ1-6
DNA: TGTGCCAGCAGCTTTAATGGGGGCGCAGACAATTCACCCCTCCACTTT
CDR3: CASSFNGGADNSPLHF

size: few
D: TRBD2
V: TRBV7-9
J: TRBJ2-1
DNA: TGTGCCAGCAGGGGGACTAGCGGGAGCGGGAATGAGCAGTTCTTC
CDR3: CASRGTSGSGNEQFF

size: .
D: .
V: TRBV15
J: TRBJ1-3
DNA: TGTGCCACCAGCAGAGGCCCGCGTATTGAAAACACCATATATTTT
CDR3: CATSRGPRIENTIYF

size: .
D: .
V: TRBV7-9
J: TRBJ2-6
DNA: TGTGCCAGCAGCGCCTACAGGGACACCTCGACTGGGGCCAACGTCCTGACTTTC
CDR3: CASSAYRDTSTGANVLTF

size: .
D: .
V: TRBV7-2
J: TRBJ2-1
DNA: TGTGCCAGCAGCCCCGCAGGGGATGGCTACAATGAGCAGTTCTTC
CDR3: CASSPAGDGYNEQFF

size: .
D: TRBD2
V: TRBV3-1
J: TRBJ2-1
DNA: TGTGCCAGCAGCCAAGGTGCTAGCGGGAGGGCCGGTCTCTTAAATGAGCAGTTCTTC
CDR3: CASSQGASGRAGLLNEQFF

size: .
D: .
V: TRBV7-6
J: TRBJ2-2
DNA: TGTGCCAGCAGCTTAGGGGACTTATACATCGGGGAGCTGTTTTTT
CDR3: CASSLGDLYIGELFF

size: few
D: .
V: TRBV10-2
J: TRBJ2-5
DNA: TGCGCCAGGCCGGGCCTCGAATCCCAAGAGACCCAGTACTTC
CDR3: CARPGLESQETQYF

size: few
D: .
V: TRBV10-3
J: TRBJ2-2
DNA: TGTGCCATCTCTCGGGGGCTGGACGGGGAGCTGTTTTTT
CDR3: CAISRGLDGELFF

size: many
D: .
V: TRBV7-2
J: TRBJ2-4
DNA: TGTGCCAGCAGCTTTGGAAACATTCAGTACTTC
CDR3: CASSFGNIQYF

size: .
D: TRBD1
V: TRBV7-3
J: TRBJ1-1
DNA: TGTGCCAGCAGCTTACCGCGGACAGGGCCTAGAGTGTCTTTCTTT
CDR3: CASSLPRTGPRVSFF

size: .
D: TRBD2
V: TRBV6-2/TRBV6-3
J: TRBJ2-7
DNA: TGTGCCAGCAGTTGGCGACTAGCGGGAGGGGTCGAGCAGTACTTC
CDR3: CASSWRLAGGVEQYF

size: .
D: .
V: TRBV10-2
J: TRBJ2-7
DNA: TGCGCCAGCAGGGAAGACGGCCAGGACGAGCAGTACTTC
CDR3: CASREDGQDEQYF

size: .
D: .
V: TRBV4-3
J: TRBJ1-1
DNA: TGCGCCAGCAGCCAAGATCGGGGGGAGGCTTTCTTT
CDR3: CASSQDRGEAFF

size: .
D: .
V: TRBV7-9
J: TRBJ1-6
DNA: TGTGCCAGCAGCTTAGTATGGGACTCCTATAATTCACCCCTCCACTTT
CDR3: CASSLVWDSYNSPLHF

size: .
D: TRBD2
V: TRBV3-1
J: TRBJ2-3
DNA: TGTGCCAGCAGCCAAGTGACTAGCGGGGGCACAGATACGCAGTATTTT
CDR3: CASSQVTSGGTDTQYF

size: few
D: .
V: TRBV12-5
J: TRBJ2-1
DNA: TGTGCTAGTGGTTTTAAACTGTGGGGTGAGCAGTTCTTC
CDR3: CASGFKLWGEQFF

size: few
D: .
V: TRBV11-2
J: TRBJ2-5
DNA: TGTGCCAGCAGCTTAGGTTGGGACCCCGTGTCGGAGACCCAGTACTTC
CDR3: CASSLGWDPVSETQYF

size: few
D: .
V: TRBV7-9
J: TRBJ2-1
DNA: TGTGCCAGCAGGTTGGAATATTACAATGAGCAGTTCTTC
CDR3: CASRLEYYNEQFF

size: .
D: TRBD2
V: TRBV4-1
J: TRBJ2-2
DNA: TGCGCCAGCAGCCGAACTAGACTAGCGCCCACCGGGGAGCTGTTTTTT
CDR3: CASSRTRLAPTGELFF

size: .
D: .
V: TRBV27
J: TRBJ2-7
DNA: TGTGCCAGCACCTCGGGGACTTTCCACGAGCAGTACTTC
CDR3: CASTSGTFHEQYF

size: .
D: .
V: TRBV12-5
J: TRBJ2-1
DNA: TGTGCTAGTGGTTTCCCAGGGCATGAGCAGTTCTTC
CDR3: CASGFPGHEQFF

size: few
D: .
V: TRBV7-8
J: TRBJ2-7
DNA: TGTGCCAGCAGCTTAGCGTTGAAGCAGGCCTACGAGCAGTACTTC
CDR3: CASSLALKQAYEQYF

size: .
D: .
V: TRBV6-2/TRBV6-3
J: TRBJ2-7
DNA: TGTGCCAGCAGTTACTCGGGGTTAGTGGACGAGCAGTACTTC
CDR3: CASSYSGLVDEQYF

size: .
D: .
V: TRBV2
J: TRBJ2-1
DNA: TGTGCCAGCAGTGATTGGAGGGACCAATTCTTC
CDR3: CASSDWRDQFF

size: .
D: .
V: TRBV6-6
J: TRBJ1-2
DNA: TGTGCCAGCATAGCCAGCTCTAACTATGGCTACACCTTC
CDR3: CASIASSNYGYTF

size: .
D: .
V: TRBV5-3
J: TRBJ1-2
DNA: TGTGCCAGCAGCTTGGGGCCGGATGGCGGCACCTATGGCTACACCTTC
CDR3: CASSLGPDGGTYGYTF

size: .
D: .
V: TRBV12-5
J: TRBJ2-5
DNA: TGTGCTAGTGGCTCCGATGGTAGGGTGACCCAGTACTTC
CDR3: CASGSDGRVTQYF

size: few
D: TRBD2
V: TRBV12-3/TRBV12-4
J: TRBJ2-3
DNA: TGTGCCAGTCGGCCCGGCGGGAGTACAGATACGCAGTATTTT
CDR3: CASRPGGSTDTQYF

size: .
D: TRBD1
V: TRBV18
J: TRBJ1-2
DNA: TGTGCCAGCTCACCATTGGGACAGTCGAATATCAATGGCTACACCTTC
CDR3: CASSPLGQSNINGYTF

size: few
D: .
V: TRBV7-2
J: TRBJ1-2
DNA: TGTGCCAGCAGCTTCGACGGAATCAACTATGGCTACACCTTC
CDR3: CASSFDGINYGYTF

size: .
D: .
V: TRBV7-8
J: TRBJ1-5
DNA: TGTGCCAGCAGCCCATTGGGCCTCGTGGATTATCAGCCCCAGCATTTT
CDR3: CASSPLGLVDYQPQHF

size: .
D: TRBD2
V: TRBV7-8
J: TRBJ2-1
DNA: TGTGCCAGCAGCCACTTTGGGGGAGGGACCTACAATGAGCAGTTCTTC
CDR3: CASSHFGGGTYNEQFF

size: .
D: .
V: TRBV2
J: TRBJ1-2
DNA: TGTGCCAGCAGTCAAGACGGCTCCCGTTTCCCCTACACCTTC
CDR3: CASSQDGSRFPYTF

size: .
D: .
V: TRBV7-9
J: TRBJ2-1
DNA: TGTGCCAGCAACCGGTTCAACCACAATGAGCAGTTCTTC
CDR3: CASNRFNHNEQFF

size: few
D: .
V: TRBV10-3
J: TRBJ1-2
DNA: TGTGCCATCAGTAACGGGGGCCTAGGTTCTGGCTACACCTTC
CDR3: CAISNGGLGSGYTF

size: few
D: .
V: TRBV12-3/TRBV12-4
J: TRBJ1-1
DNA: TGTGCCAGCAGTTACATGAACACTGAAGCTTTCTTT
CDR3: CASSYMNTEAFF

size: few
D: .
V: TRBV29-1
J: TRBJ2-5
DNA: TGCAGCGCCGCCAGGGGGGTCCAAATCTTCCAAGAGACCCAGTACTTC
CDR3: CSAARGVQIFQETQYF

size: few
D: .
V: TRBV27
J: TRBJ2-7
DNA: TGTGCCAGCAGTCTAACCGGGAATACGCACGAGCAGTACTTC
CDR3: CASSLTGNTHEQYF

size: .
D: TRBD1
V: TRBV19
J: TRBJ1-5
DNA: TGTGCCAGTAGTGCGACCGGGACAGGGAATCAGCCCCAGCATTTT
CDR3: CASSATGTGNQPQHF